The 8 T cell receptor beta chains reported below all come from one sample, sequenced in a study of T cells in Graves' hyperthyroidism and ophthalmopathy. The TCR beta CDR3 regions underwent amplification using RNA transcripts as the source. TCR CDR3 underwent first-round RT-PCR with the HTBI primer set. TCRdb independently ran MiXCR on the multiplex PCR reads; one entry per CDR3 protein. The data contain about 300,000 distinct CDR3 sequences, 12% to 15% of them singletons. Sequencing was performed on blood. All receptors come from a woman aged 40 to 50 with Graves' hyperthyroidism.

This clonotype was counted between two and nine times. V usage is TRBV2 and J usage is TRBJ1-2; D is perhaps TRBD1 (5 bases). The CDR3 extends over 14 amino acids. The V end lost 2 bases, the J end lost 4 bases, and 11 bases lay between the germline ends. The germline CDR1 and CDR2 sequences are SNHLY and FYNNEI. The CDR3 spells CASSELEGTYGYTF. The CDR3 bases are TGTGCCAGCAGTGAATTAGAGGGGACCTATGGCTACACCTTC.

The chain uses TRBV7-7 and TRBJ2-5; TRBD2 aligns across 10 bases. Germline CDR1 SSHAT, CDR2 FNYEAQ (reference sequence). CDR3 length equals 13 residues. CDR3 sequence reads: CAISLGLAETQYF. The CDR3 bases are TGTGCTATCAGTTTGGGACTAGCGGAGACCCAGTACTTC.

J is TRBJ1-1 and V is TRBV20-1; 10 nucleotides agree with TRBD1. The CDR3 is 12 residues long. Germline lookup yields CDR1 DFQATT and CDR2 SNEGSKA (reference sequence). Trimming at V came to 8 bases and at J to 4 bases, leaving 4 bases not matched to a gene. The CDR3 reads CSKTGGVTEAFF. CDR3 bases: TGCAGTAAGACAGGGGGCGTCACTGAAGCTTTCTTT.

In this sample, this clonotype turned up many times. The chain uses TRBV28 and TRBJ1-2; weak D call: TRBD1 (6 bases). Germline-derived CDR1 and CDR2 are MDHEN and SYDVKM. The CDR3 is 12 amino acids. The V end lost 4 bases, the J end lost 8 bases, and 11 bases lay between the germline ends. CDR3 sequence (DNA): TGTGCCAGCAGTTCCCTGCAGGGGGGCTACACCTTC. This codes for CASSSLQGGYTF.

This clonotype was picked up many times. The rearrangement uses TRBV6-2 or TRBV6-3 and TRBJ2-1; the D gene is possibly TRBD2 (5 bases). From germline, CDR1 is MNHEY and CDR2 SVGEGT. The V end was cut by 5 bases, the J end by 2 bases, with 7 bases between. The CDR3 loop spans 13 amino acids. CDR3 sequence reads: CASSRGPYNEQFF. The CDR3 DNA reads as TGTGCCAGCAGTCGCGGGCCCTACAATGAGCAGTTCTTC.

The chain is built from TRBV4-2 and TRBJ2-5, with TRBD2 matching over 7 bases. CDR1 and CDR2 from the germline V gene are LGHNA and YNFKEQ. The CDR3 runs 15 residues. V lost 5 bases, J lost 4 bases, and 10 bases stayed unmatched. The CDR3 bases are TGTGCCAGCAGCGGGGGGAGGGGATTCGGAGAGACCCAGTACTTC. This encodes CASSGGRGFGETQYF.

Ten or more counts support this clonotype. This sequence joins TRBV12-3 or TRBV12-4 and TRBJ2-3; D is possibly TRBD2 (5 bases). The CDR3 sequence is 13 residues long. Trimming took 7 bases from V and 5 from J, leaving 13 bases between them. The CDR3 is CASTRERLDTQYF. For the CDR3, the DNA is TGTGCCAGCACGAGGGAGAGATTAGATACGCAGTATTTT.

Many counts were recorded for this clonotype. V gene TRBV28 combines with J gene TRBJ2-1; D not certain. Germline V gives CDR1 MDHEN, CDR2 SYDVKM. The V end was cut by 0 bases, the J end by 5 bases, with 5 bases between. This CDR3 has 13 amino acids. The CDR3 spells CASSLWSDNEQFF. The CDR3 DNA reads TGTGCCAGCAGTTTATGGTCGGACAATGAGCAGTTCTTC.